Sequencing of this T cell receptor beta chain was carried out in a study of naive and memory T cell subsets. This clonotype showed up many times. Its antigen remains unknown. Study-wide findings and caveats: Gini index rose across naive, CM, EM and EMRA in CD4 and CD8. Each distinct alpha or beta sequence counts as one clonotype. Especially in CD8 cells, naive repertoires contained a few larger clonotypes, possibly CD45RA-re-expressing memory cells.

Germline CDR1 SGHVS, CDR2 FNYEAQ. The CDR3 sequence is 18 residues long. Unmatched junction bases numbered 12, after V lost 1 base and J lost 5 bases. The beta constant-region primer was an equimolar mix of two oligonucleotides covering TRBC1 and TRBC2. Four rounds of PCR amplified the ligated cDNA using nested alpha and beta constant-region primers plus SP2. Ligation attached a single-stranded oligonucleotide with a 12-nucleotide UMI and the SP2 primer to the cDNA 3' end. One entry per CDR3 protein results from TCRdb running MiXCR on the UMI-ligation and nested PCR reads. The sample records roughly 100,000 distinct CDR3 sequences, roughly 15% being singletons.

The sequence came from a human donor in good health. The material sequenced was naive CD8+ T cells from blood. The gene calls are TRBV7-6 and TRBJ2-5, with 11 bases fitting TRBD2. CDR3 protein: CASSLELAGAPINETQYF. In nucleotides, the CDR3 is TGTGCCAGCAGCTTAGAACTAGCGGGGGCCCCAATCAACGAGACCCAGTACTTC.